Listed below are T cell receptor beta chains from one sample, sequenced in a study of CD8+ T cells in alopecia areata. Method: immunoSEQ multiplex PCR; TCRdb's copy keeps in-frame clones and lacks some. The sample has 100,000 to 150,000 clones, roughly two fifths seen once. The sample taken for sequencing was CD4+ T cells sorted from blood. The receptors were gathered from a human donor with alopecia areata. Both conserved end residues are part of each CDR3. D genes are given only for firm matches. Size tells how often a clone was seen (once, few, many) or the class of an expanded clone, and some rows leave it out.

D gene	clone size	CDR3 length	V gene	J gene	CDR3 protein	CDR3 DNA
NA	NA	11	TRBV6-5	TRBJ2-1	CASTQGNEQFF	TGTGCCAGCACCCAAGGGAATGAGCAGTTCTTC
NA	few	15	TRBV7-8	TRBJ2-5	CASSRKTGPQETQYF	TGTGCCAGCAGCCGTAAGACAGGACCCCAAGAGACCCAGTACTTC
NA	NA	15	TRBV7-2	TRBJ2-3	CASSPSSRGPYTQYF	TGTGCCAGCAGCCCGTCGTCCCGGGGCCCGTATACGCAGTATTTT
NA	few	15	TRBV30	TRBJ1-3	CAWSQGQDSGNTIYF	TGTGCCTGGAGCCAAGGTCAGGATTCTGGAAACACCATATATTTT
NA	NA	19	TRBV5-1	TRBJ2-6	CASSLAVAGPSAGANVLTF	TGCGCCAGCAGCTTGGCCGTTGCAGGCCCTTCTGCTGGGGCCAACGTCCTGACTTTC
TRBD2	few	15	TRBV9	TRBJ2-7	CASSTGGASGHEQYF	TGTGCCAGCAGCACCGGGGGTGCTAGCGGGCACGAGCAGTACTTC
NA	NA	15	TRBV7-2	TRBJ2-6	CASSLASSGANVLTF	TGTGCCAGCAGCTTAGCCAGCTCTGGGGCCAACGTCCTGACTTTC
NA	few	12	TRBV15	TRBJ2-7	CATSTLGREQYF	TGTGCCACCAGCACTTTAGGACGAGAGCAGTACTTC
TRBD1	few	14	TRBV13	TRBJ2-4	CASSSRQGSNIQYF	TGTGCCAGCAGCTCGAGACAGGGTTCAAACATTCAGTACTTC
NA	few	17	TRBV15	TRBJ2-3	CATSRGGLGVTIDTQYF	TGTGCCACCAGCAGAGGCGGACTGGGGGTCACGATTGATACGCAGTATTTT
TRBD1	NA	14	TRBV28	TRBJ2-7	CASRSGQGAHEQYF	TGTGCCAGCAGATCCGGACAGGGGGCACACGAGCAGTACTTC
NA	few	13	TRBV7-2	TRBJ2-7	CASSLGGTYEQYF	TGTGCCAGCAGCTTAGGAGGAACCTACGAGCAGTACTTC
TRBD1	NA	15	TRBV18	TRBJ2-1	CASSPLRTGGYEQFF	TGTGCCAGCTCACCACTCCGGACAGGGGGATATGAGCAGTTCTTC
NA	NA	11	TRBV29-1	TRBJ1-3	CSVSAGNTIYF	TGCAGCGTTTCGGCTGGAAACACCATATATTTT
NA	few	14	TRBV7-9	TRBJ1-1	CASSLLRIWTEAFF	TGTGCCAGCAGCTTACTCCGAATATGGACTGAAGCTTTCTTT
TRBD1	NA	15	TRBV5-4	TRBJ2-5	CASSPRGQYQETQYF	TGTGCCAGCAGCCCCAGGGGACAGTACCAAGAGACCCAGTACTTC
NA	few	14	TRBV15	TRBJ2-7	CATSRGGSGYEQYF	TGTGCCACCAGCAGAGGTGGCAGTGGCTACGAGCAGTACTTC
TRBD1	NA	17	TRBV28	TRBJ1-2	CASSHAGTGEANYGYTF	TGTGCCAGCTCCCATGCCGGGACAGGGGAGGCTAACTATGGCTACACCTTC
TRBD2	NA	13	TRBV7-2	TRBJ2-7	CASRVAGAYEQYF	TGTGCCAGCAGGGTAGCGGGGGCCTACGAGCAGTACTTC
NA	NA	15	TRBV7-8	TRBJ2-2	CASSLAYQAAGELFF	TGTGCCAGCAGCTTAGCATATCAGGCGGCCGGGGAGCTGTTTTTT
NA	NA	13	TRBV5-1	TRBJ2-7	CASSLEYGTEQYF	TGCGCCAGCAGCTTGGAATACGGCACCGAGCAGTACTTC
NA	NA	16	TRBV7-3	TRBJ2-1	CASSLASPPTRNEQFF	TGTGCCAGCAGCCTTGCTAGCCCCCCAACAAGAAATGAGCAGTTCTTC
TRBD2	NA	15	TRBV29-1	TRBJ2-1	CSAGLAGESYNEQFF	TGCAGCGCGGGACTAGCGGGAGAATCCTACAATGAGCAGTTCTTC
NA	NA	13	TRBV30	TRBJ1-5	CAWSVNSNQPQHF	TGTGCCTGGAGTGTAAATAGCAATCAGCCCCAGCATTTT
NA	few	15	TRBV7-3	TRBJ2-1	CASSLESGAYNEQFF	TGTGCCAGCAGCCTCGAGTCGGGGGCCTACAATGAGCAGTTCTTC
NA	NA	12	TRBV9	TRBJ2-3	CASSPEQLTQYF	TGTGCCAGCAGCCCCGAACAACTAACGCAGTATTTT
NA	NA	14	TRBV29-1	TRBJ1-3	CSVERPLAGNTIYF	TGCAGCGTTGAAAGGCCCCTTGCTGGAAACACCATATATTTT
NA	NA	13	TRBV29-1	TRBJ1-2	CSVEDTVNYGYTF	TGCAGCGTTGAAGACACAGTTAACTATGGCTACACCTTC
TRBD2	NA	15	TRBV30	TRBJ2-7	CAWSEPGLAIYEQYF	TGTGCCTGGAGTGAACCGGGACTAGCGATATACGAGCAGTACTTC
NA	few	13	TRBV29-1	TRBJ2-3	CSVGTRLSDTQYF	TGCAGCGTCGGGACCCGCTTATCGGATACGCAGTATTTT
TRBD1	NA	16	TRBV30	TRBJ2-6	CAWTPGTGAGANVLTF	TGTGCCTGGACCCCCGGGACAGGGGCTGGGGCCAACGTCCTGACTTTC
NA	NA	15	TRBV5-1	TRBJ1-1	CASSLLQISHTEAFF	TGCGCCAGCAGCCTGTTACAGATAAGCCACACTGAAGCTTTCTTT
NA	few	14	TRBV29-1	TRBJ2-2	CSVRRDGVSGELFF	TGCAGCGTTCGGCGGGACGGGGTTTCCGGGGAGCTGTTTTTT
TRBD1	NA	13	TRBV7-2	TRBJ1-5	CASSSQGAQPQHF	TGTGCCAGCAGCTCGCAGGGGGCTCAGCCCCAGCATTTT
NA	NA	10	TRBV25-1	TRBJ2-7	CANYIHEQYF	TGTGCCAACTACATCCACGAGCAGTACTTC
NA	NA	14	TRBV15	TRBJ2-5	CATSREAPQETQYF	TGTGCCACCAGCAGAGAGGCGCCACAAGAGACCCAGTACTTC
NA	few	15	TRBV5-1	TRBJ2-7	CASSQSTAALYEQYF	TGCGCCAGCAGCCAATCGACAGCGGCTCTCTACGAGCAGTACTTC
NA	few	14	TRBV29-1	TRBJ2-3	CSVGGLQGLDTQYF	TGCAGCGTGGGAGGACTTCAGGGGTTGGATACGCAGTATTTT
NA	few	15	TRBV4-3	TRBJ2-5	CASSQARDVRETQYF	TGCGCCAGCAGCCAAGCCCGGGACGTGCGGGAGACCCAGTACTTC
TRBD2	few	16	TRBV28	TRBJ2-7	CASRRSAGARAAEQYF	TGTGCCAGCAGGAGATCAGCGGGAGCCCGAGCGGCCGAGCAGTACTTC
NA	NA	14	TRBV4-3	TRBJ1-6	CASSQDVYGTPLHF	TGCGCCAGCAGCCAAGATGTGTACGGAACACCCCTCCACTTT
NA	few	12	TRBV29-1	TRBJ1-1	CSGRGSVAEAFF	TGCAGCGGCCGGGGGAGCGTCGCTGAAGCTTTCTTT
NA	few	14	TRBV7-2	TRBJ1-1	CASSLSQGITEAFF	TGTGCCAGCAGCTTAAGTCAGGGGATCACTGAAGCTTTCTTT
NA	few	16	TRBV28	TRBJ1-1	CASSSPRERGWTEAFF	TGTGCCAGCAGTTCCCCCCGTGAGCGGGGATGGACTGAAGCTTTCTTT
NA	NA	17	TRBV5-6	TRBJ1-5	CASSLTANRQVNQPQHF	TGTGCCAGCAGCCTAACCGCCAACCGACAGGTGAATCAGCCCCAGCATTTT
TRBD1	NA	13	TRBV2	TRBJ2-7	CASSKTGSYEQYF	TGTGCCAGCAGTAAGACAGGGAGCTACGAGCAGTACTTC
NA	few	13	TRBV28	TRBJ2-5	CASSWGTEETQYF	TGTGCCAGCAGCTGGGGAACAGAAGAGACCCAGTACTTC
NA	NA	12	TRBV30	TRBJ2-5	CASDSNGETQYF	TGTGCCTCTGACAGCAACGGAGAGACCCAGTACTTC
TRBD1	few	11	TRBV29-1	TRBJ1-2	CSVETGAGYTF	TGCAGCGTGGAGACAGGGGCCGGCTACACCTTC
NA	NA	12	TRBV29-1	TRBJ1-1	CSVPSLYKEAFF	TGCAGCGTCCCCTCGTTATACAAGGAAGCTTTCTTT
NA	NA	13	TRBV7-9	TRBJ1-5	CASSLNVFGPQHF	TGTGCCAGCAGCTTAAACGTCTTCGGGCCCCAGCATTTT
NA	NA	13	TRBV5-4	TRBJ1-2	CASRGSGDYGYTF	TGTGCCAGCAGGGGATCAGGTGACTATGGCTACACCTTC
NA	NA	13	TRBV4-2	TRBJ1-1	CASSRRENTEAFF	TGTGCCAGCAGCCGCCGGGAGAACACTGAAGCTTTCTTT
TRBD1	NA	16	TRBV29-1	TRBJ2-7	CSVGHNRDRISYEQYF	TGCAGCGTCGGACACAACCGGGACAGGATCTCCTACGAGCAGTACTTC
NA	few	14	TRBV2	TRBJ2-7	CASRATYGSYEQYF	TGTGCCAGCAGGGCCACGTATGGGTCCTACGAGCAGTACTTC
NA	NA	14	TRBV7-2	TRBJ1-2	CASSLADRIYGYTF	TGTGCCAGCAGCTTAGCTGACAGAATCTATGGCTACACCTTC
NA	once	10	TRBV20-1	TRBJ2-7	CSAGRGEQYF	TGCAGTGCCGGCCGGGGCGAGCAGTACTTC
TRBD2	few	15	TRBV5-1	TRBJ2-5	CASSLGGLEVETQYF	TGCGCCAGCAGCTTGGGGGGACTAGAGGTGGAGACCCAGTACTTC
NA	NA	16	TRBV7-9	TRBJ2-3	CASSFMRARGTDTQYF	TGTGCCAGCAGCTTCATGAGGGCGCGAGGCACAGATACGCAGTATTTT
TRBD1	few	14	TRBV29-1	TRBJ2-5	CSAQSRGTQETQYF	TGCAGCGCCCAGTCCAGGGGGACACAAGAGACCCAGTACTTC